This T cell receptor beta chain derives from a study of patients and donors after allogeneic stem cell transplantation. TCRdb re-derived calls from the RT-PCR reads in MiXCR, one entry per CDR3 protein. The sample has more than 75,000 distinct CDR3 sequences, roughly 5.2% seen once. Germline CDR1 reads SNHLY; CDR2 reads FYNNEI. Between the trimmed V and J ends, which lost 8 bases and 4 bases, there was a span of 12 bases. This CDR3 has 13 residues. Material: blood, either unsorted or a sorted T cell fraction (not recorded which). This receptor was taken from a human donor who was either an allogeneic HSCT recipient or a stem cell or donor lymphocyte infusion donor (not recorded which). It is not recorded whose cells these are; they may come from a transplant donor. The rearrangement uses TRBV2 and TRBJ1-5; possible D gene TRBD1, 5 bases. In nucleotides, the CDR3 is TGTGCCAGCTGTGGAGACAGTAATCAGCCCCAGCATTTT. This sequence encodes CASCGDSNQPQHF.